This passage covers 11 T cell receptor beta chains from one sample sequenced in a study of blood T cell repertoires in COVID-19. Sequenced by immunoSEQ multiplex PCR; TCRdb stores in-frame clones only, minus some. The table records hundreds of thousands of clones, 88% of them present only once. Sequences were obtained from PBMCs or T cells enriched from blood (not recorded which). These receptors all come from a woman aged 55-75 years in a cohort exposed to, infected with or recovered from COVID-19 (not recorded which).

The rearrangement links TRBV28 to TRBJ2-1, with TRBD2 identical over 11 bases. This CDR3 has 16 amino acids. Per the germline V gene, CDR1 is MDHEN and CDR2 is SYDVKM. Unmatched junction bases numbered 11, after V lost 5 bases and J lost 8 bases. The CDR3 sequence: CASSIFSGRARYEQFF. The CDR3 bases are TGTGCCAGCAGTATCTTTAGCGGGAGGGCCAGATATGAGCAGTTCTTC. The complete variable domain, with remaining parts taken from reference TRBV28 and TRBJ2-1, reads DVKVTQSSRYLVKRTGEKVFLECVQDMDHENMFWYRQDPGLGLRLIYFSYDVKMKEKGDIPEGYSVSREKKERFSLILESASTNQTSMYLCASSIFSGRARYEQFFGPGTRLTVL.

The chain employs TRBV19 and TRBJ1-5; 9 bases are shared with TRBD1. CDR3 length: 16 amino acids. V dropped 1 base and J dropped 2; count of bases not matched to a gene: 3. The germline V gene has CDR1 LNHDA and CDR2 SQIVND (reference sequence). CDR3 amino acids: CASSIADRGGNQPQHF. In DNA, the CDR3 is TGTGCCAGTAGTATAGCGGACAGGGGAGGCAATCAGCCCCAGCATTTT.

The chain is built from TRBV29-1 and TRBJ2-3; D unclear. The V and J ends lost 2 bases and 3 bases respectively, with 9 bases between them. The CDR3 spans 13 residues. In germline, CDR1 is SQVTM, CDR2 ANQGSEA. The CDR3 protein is CSVERGATDTQYF. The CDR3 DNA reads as TGCAGCGTTGAACGAGGCGCGACAGATACGCAGTATTTT.

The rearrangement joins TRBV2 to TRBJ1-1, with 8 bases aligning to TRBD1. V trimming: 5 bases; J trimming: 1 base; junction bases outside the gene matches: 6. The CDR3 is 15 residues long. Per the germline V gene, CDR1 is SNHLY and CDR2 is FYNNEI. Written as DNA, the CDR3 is TGTGCCAGCAGTCCCCACAGGGGGGGGAACACTGAAGCTTTCTTT. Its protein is CASSPHRGGNTEAFF.

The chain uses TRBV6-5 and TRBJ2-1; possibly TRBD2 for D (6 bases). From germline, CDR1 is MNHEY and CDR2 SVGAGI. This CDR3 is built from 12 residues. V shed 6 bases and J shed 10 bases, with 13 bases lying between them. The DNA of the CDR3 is TGTGCCAGCAGGTTCGGAGGGCGGGAGCAGTTCTTC. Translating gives CASRFGGREQFF.

The CDR3 DNA is TGTGCCAGCAGTCCGGGACTACACCTGGCCTTCTTC. Translation gives CASSPGLHLAFF. This rearrangement joins TRBV12-3 or TRBV12-4 to TRBJ2-1; TRBD2 aligns across 7 bases. Trimming took 5 bases from V and 16 from J; bases not matched to a gene: 11. CDR3 length: 12 residues.

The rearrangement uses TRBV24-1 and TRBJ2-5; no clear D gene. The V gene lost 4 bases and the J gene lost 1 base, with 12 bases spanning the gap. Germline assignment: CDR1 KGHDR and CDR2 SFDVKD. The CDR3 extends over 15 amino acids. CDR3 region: CATSDPVGIQETQYF. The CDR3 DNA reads TGTGCCACCAGTGACCCCGTGGGCATCCAAGAGACCCAGTACTTC.

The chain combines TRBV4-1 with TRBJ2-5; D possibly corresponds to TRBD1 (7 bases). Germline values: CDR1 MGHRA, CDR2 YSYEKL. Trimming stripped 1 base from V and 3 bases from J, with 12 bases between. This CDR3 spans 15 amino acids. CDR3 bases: TGCGCCAGCAGCCAAGGAGGAGGGGGCAAAGAGACCCAGTACTTC. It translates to CASSQGGGGKETQYF.

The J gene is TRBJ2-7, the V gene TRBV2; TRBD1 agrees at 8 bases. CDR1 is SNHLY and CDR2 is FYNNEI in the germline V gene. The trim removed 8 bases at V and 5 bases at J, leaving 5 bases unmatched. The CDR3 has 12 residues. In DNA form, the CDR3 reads TGTGCCAGCCGGGACAGGCGAGACGAGCAGTACTTC. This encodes CASRDRRDEQYF.

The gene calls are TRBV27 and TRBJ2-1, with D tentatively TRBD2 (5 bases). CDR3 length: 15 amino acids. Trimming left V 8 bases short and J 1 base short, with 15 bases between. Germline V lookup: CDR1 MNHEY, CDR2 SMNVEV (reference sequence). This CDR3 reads CASAWAAGSYNEQFF. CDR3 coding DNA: TGTGCCAGCGCTTGGGCCGCGGGTTCCTACAATGAGCAGTTCTTC.

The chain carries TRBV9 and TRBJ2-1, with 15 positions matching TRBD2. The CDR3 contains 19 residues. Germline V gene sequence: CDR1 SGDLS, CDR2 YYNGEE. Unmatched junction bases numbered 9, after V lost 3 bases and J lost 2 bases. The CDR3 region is CASSAKGLAGGPAYNEQFF. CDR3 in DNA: TGTGCCAGCAGCGCTAAGGGACTAGCGGGAGGTCCAGCCTACAATGAGCAGTTCTTC.